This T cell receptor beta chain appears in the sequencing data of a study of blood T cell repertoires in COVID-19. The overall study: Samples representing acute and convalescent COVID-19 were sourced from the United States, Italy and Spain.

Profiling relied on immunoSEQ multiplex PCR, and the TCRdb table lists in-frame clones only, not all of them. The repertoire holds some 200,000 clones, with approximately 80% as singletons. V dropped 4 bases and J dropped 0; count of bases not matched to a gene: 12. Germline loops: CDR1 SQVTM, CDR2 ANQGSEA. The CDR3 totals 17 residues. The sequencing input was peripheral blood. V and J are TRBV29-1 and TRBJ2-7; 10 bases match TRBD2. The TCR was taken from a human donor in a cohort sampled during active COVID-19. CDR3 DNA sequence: TGCAGCGTTGTAAGTCCCTGGGCTAGCGGGAGCTCCTACGAGCAGTACTTC. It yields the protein CSVVSPWASGSSYEQYF.